This TCR beta chain was identified during a study of blood T cell repertoires in COVID-19. Overall study context: Samples representing acute and convalescent COVID-19 were sourced from the United States, Italy and Spain. From T cells, B-cell-depleted T cells, or PBMCs came the material, which was cDNA or gDNA.

Libraries were prepared by immunoSEQ multiplex PCR; TCRdb keeps only in-frame clonotypes and omits some of them. Counted here are fewer than 300,000 clones, around 85% occurring once; the ten biggest clones make up roughly 1.5%. The V segment lost 4 bases and the J segment 0 bases; nucleotides outside the gene matches: 5. Germline V gene lookup returns CDR1 GTSNPN and CDR2 SVGIG (reference sequence). There are 14 residues in the CDR3. The sequencing input was peripheral blood. This chain uses TRBV30 with TRBJ2-7; 8 nucleotides align to TRBD1. The sequence came from a human donor with COVID-19, enrolled during active disease. The donor label of this sample is uncertain. CDR3 loop: CAWNRGSSSYEQYF. CDR3 DNA sequence: TGTGCCTGGAACAGGGGGAGTAGCTCCTACGAGCAGTACTTC.